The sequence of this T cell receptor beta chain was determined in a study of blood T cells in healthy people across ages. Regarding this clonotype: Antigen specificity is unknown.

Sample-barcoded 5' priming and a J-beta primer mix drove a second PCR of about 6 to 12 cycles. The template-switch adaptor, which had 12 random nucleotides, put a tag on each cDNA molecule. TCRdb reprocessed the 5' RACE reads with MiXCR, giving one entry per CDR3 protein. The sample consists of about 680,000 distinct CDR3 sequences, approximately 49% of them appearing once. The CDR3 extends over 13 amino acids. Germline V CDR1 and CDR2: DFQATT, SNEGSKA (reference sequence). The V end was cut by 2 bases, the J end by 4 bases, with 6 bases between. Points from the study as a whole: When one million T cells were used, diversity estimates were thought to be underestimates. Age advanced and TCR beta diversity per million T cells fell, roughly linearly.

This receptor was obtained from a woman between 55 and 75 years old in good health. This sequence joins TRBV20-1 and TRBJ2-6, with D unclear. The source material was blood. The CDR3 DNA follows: TGCAGTGCTAGAATTTGGGGGGCCAACGTCCTGACTTTC. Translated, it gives CSARIWGANVLTF.